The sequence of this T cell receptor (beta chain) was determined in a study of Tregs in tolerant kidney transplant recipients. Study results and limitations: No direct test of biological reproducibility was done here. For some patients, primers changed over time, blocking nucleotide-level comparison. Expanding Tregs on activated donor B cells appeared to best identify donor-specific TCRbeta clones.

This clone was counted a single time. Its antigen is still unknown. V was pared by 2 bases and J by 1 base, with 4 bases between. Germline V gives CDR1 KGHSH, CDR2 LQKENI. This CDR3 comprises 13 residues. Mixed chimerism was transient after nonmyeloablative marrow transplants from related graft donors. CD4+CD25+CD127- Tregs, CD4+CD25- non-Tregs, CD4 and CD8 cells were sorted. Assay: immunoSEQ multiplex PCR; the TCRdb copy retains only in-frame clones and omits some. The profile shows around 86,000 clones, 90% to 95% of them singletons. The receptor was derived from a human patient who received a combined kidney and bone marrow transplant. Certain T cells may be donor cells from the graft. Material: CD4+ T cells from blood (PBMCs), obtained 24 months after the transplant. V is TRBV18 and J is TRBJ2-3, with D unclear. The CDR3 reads CASSPVGTDTQYF. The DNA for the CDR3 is TGTGCCAGCTCACCAGTCGGCACAGATACGCAGTATTTT.